This note documents a single TCR beta chain sequence. The target antigen is unknown. The sample is drawn from a study of PD-1 blockade in mismatch repair-deficient tumors. The CDR3 runs to 13 residues. The trim removed 10 bases at V and 5 bases at J, leaving 10 bases unmatched. Per germline, CDR1 SNHLY and CDR2 FYNNEI. Only in-frame clones appear in the TCRdb table, and some are missing; sequencing was by immunoSEQ multiplex PCR. The sample lists some 84,000 clones, 81% occurring once. Study results and caveats: Tumor-resident clones, often undetectable pretreatment in blood, expanded then contracted after pembrolizumab.

The genes are TRBV2 and TRBJ1-2; 7 nucleotides agree with TRBD1. Sequencing was performed on peripheral blood, taken 12 weeks after starting pembrolizumab. This clonotype was sampled from an adult with mismatch repair-deficient cancer. The CDR3 region has the DNA TGTGCCAACCGGGACAGAAATACGTATGGCTACACCTTC. It codes for CANRDRNTYGYTF.